This T cell receptor (beta chain) appears in the sequencing data of a study of T cell repertoires in cytomegalovirus infection. Study at large: Recently identified HLA-C-restricted CMV epitopes were among the peptides used. Signatures in public TCR beta sequences pointed to both CMV infection and matching HLA type.

Each CDR3 protein gets one entry after TCRdb re-called the reads with MiXCR. The data show some 800,000 distinct CDR3 sequences, 25% to 30% seen once. For this clonotype: Its antigen remains unidentified.

The V end lost 7 bases, the J end lost 6 bases, and 15 bases lay between the germline ends. CDR1 is SQVTM, CDR2 ANQGSEA, per germline. This CDR3 comprises 12 residues. General observations from the study: HLA-C-restricted CMV clonotypes gave the most frequent clonotype in two of eight donors. There were carriers of CMV plus the relevant HLA, and cumulative public TCR beta family frequency identified them.

The TCR originated in a human donor in good health (CMV status not recorded). Some clones in this sample may be carry-over from other donors' samples. The rearrangement links TRBV29-1 to TRBJ1-1, with D perhaps matching TRBD1 (6 bases). The specimen comprised cultured CD8+ T cells from PBMCs, sampled from culture after CMV antigen stimulation. This chain's CDR3 is CSGNRVGAEAFF. The CDR3 nucleotides read TGCAGCGGTAACAGGGTAGGGGCTGAAGCTTTCTTT. Looking up the rest from reference TRBV29-1 and TRBJ1-1 gives the full variable domain: SAVISQKPSRDICQRGTSLTIQCQVDSQVTMMFWYRQQPGQSLTLIATANQGSEATYESGFVIDKFPISRPNLTFSTLTVSNMSPEDSSIYLCSGNRVGAEAFFGQGTRLTVV.